Below, 14 T cell receptor beta chains from the same sample are listed, as sequenced in a study of CD4 T cells in relation to SARS-CoV-2 and coronaviruses. No antigen has been identified for these receptors. The unexposed donors gave CD4+ T cells in 2011-2018, prior to COVID-19. The cells were cultured for less than twelve days before CD4+ T cells were isolated. Using immunoSEQ multiplex PCR, the repertoire was profiled, and TCRdb retains in-frame clones only, with some absent. Among around 16,000 clones listed, around 82% were seen once. Sequenced material: CD4+ T cells from PBMCs, cultured in vitro. Every receptor here comes from a human donor in good health.

The chain combines TRBV3-1 (or the pseudogene TRBV3-2) with TRBJ2-2, with D unclear. V shed 1 base and J shed 2 bases, with 5 bases lying between them. The CDR3 covers 14 residues. CDR1 and CDR2 (germline): LGHDT, YNNKEL (reference sequence). The DNA of the CDR3 is TGTGCCAGCAGCCAAGTCCATAACACCGGGGAGCTGTTTTTT. Its translation: CASSQVHNTGELFF.

This clone was found once. The chain carries TRBV30 and TRBJ1-3, with 7 positions matching TRBD1. Germline CDR1 reads GTSNPN; CDR2 reads SVGIG (reference sequence). The V and J ends lost 4 bases and 3 bases, in that order; junction bases with no gene match: 3. This CDR3 contains 13 residues. CDR3 residues: CAWTRDSGNTIYF. The DNA of the CDR3 is TGTGCCTGGACCCGGGACAGTGGAAACACCATATATTTT.

This chain connects TRBV29-1 to TRBJ1-1; possible D gene TRBD1, 5 bases. Per the germline V gene, CDR1 is SQVTM and CDR2 is ANQGSEA. CDR3 length equals 13 residues. Trimming took 4 bases from V and 2 from J, leaving 11 bases between them. CDR3 nucleotides: TGCAGCGTTGGGAGGGGAATTAACACTGAAGCTTTCTTT. Protein product: CSVGRGINTEAFF.

This chain connects TRBV5-1 to TRBJ2-2; 11 bases align to TRBD2. Germline V gene sequence: CDR1 SGHRS, CDR2 YFSETQ. The CDR3 is 16 residues long. V shed 7 bases and J 5 bases; nucleotides not matched to a gene: 10. The CDR3 DNA reads as TGCGCCAGCGGGTTAGGACTAGCGGGTGAGACCGGGGAGCTGTTTTTT. This translates into CASGLGLAGETGELFF.

Only a few counts were recorded for this clone. The CDR3 here is CASSYSAGLSTDTQYF. The CDR3 DNA is TGTGCCAGCAGTTACTCGGCGGGACTGAGCACAGATACGCAGTATTTT. J is TRBJ2-3 and V is TRBV6-5; D perhaps matches TRBD2 (6 bases). The germline CDR1 and CDR2 sequences are MNHEY and SVGAGI. Trimming removed 0 bases at V and 0 bases at J, with 10 bases between. This CDR3 spans 16 amino acids.

V is TRBV7-2 and J is TRBJ2-5, with 9 bases identical to TRBD1. Germline trimming cut 5 bases from V and 6 bases from J; bases unmatched to any gene: 13. This CDR3 comprises 16 residues. Germline CDR1 and CDR2: SGHTA and FQGNSA. CDR3 nucleotides: TGTGCCAGCAGCGCTACAGGGGGCGGGTTTGTTCAGACCCAGTACTTC. Amino acid sequence: CASSATGGGFVQTQYF. Full variable domain (missing parts from reference TRBV7-2 and TRBJ2-5): GAGVSQSPSNKVTEKGKDVELRCDPISGHTALYWYRQSLGQGLEFLIYFQGNSAPDKSGLPSDRFSAERTGGSVSTLTIQRTQQEDSAVYLCASSATGGGFVQTQYFGPGTRLLVL.

This chain joins TRBV7-3 and TRBJ1-1, with D possibly matching TRBD1 (5 bases). In germline, CDR1 is SGHTA, CDR2 FQGTGA. The V end lost 5 bases, the J end lost 3 bases, and 10 bases lay between the germline ends. This CDR3 is 13 amino acids long. Written as DNA, the CDR3 is TGTGCCAGCAGCCCGAGGGGTGACACTGAAGCTTTCTTT. Translation gives CASSPRGDTEAFF.

The V and J genes are TRBV27 and TRBJ2-3, with 14 positions matching TRBD2. With V trimmed by 9 bases and J by 4 bases, 12 bases remained unmatched. CDR1 and CDR2 (germline): MNHEY, SMNVEV (reference sequence). This CDR3 has 17 residues. CDR3 bases: TGTGCCAGTTTACCGGGACTAGCGGGAGCGGCGGCAGATACGCAGTATTTT. Amino acids: CASLPGLAGAAADTQYF.

The chain couples TRBV11-3 to TRBJ2-2, with D maybe TRBD2 (5 bases). The germline V gene encodes CDR1 SGHNT and CDR2 YENEEA. This CDR3 is 13 amino acids long. V gave up 2 bases and J gave up 7 bases, with 8 bases separating them. The CDR3: CASSLSGNGELFF. The CDR3 region has the DNA TGTGCCAGCAGCTTAAGCGGAAACGGGGAGCTGTTTTTT. The full variable domain, in which reference TRBV11-3 and TRBJ2-2 provide the parts outside the CDR3, is EAGVVQSPRYKIIEKKQPVAFWCNPISGHNTLYWYLQNLGQGPELLIRYENEEAVDDSQLPKDRFSAERLKGVDSTLKIQPAELGDSAVYLCASSLSGNGELFFGEGSRLTVL.

The genes are TRBV6-5 and TRBJ2-7; the D gene is possibly TRBD1 (6 bases). Deletions cut 9 bases from V and 6 bases from J, with 18 bases between. Germline CDR1 reads MNHEY; CDR2 reads SVGAGI. The CDR3 length is 13 residues. Here the CDR3 DNA reads TGTGCCAGTAGAGGACAGACCGCGGGCGAGCAGTACTTC. Translated, it gives CASRGQTAGEQYF.

CDR3 DNA sequence: TGTGCCAGCAGTCCGACAGCCTACGAGCAGTACTTC. This sequence encodes CASSPTAYEQYF. The chain has TRBV25-1 and TRBJ2-7, with D maybe TRBD1 (5 bases). The CDR3 is 12 residues long. Germline CDR1 is MGHDK and CDR2 is SYGVNS. The V gene lost 5 bases and the J gene lost 2 bases, with 7 bases spanning the gap.

The chain uses TRBV7-9 and TRBJ2-3; 14 bases match TRBD2. From germline, CDR1 is SEHNR and CDR2 FQNEAQ (reference sequence). There are 17 residues in the CDR3. Germline trimming cut 10 bases from V and 4 bases from J; bases unmatched to any gene: 13. CDR3 sequence: CAIAKFGGLAGADTQYF. CDR3 DNA: TGTGCCATCGCGAAATTTGGGGGACTAGCGGGAGCAGATACGCAGTATTTT.

The chain couples TRBV12-5 to TRBJ2-2; D is ambiguous. This CDR3 has 15 residues. The germline V and J ends were trimmed by 6 bases and 1 base, with 12 bases remaining between them. The germline CDR1 and CDR2 sequences are LGHNT and FRNRAP. Written as DNA, the CDR3 is TGTGCTAGTGGAAGGTCAGCCGGGAACACCGGGGAGCTGTTTTTT. Protein product: CASGRSAGNTGELFF.

This sequence joins TRBV3-1 (or the pseudogene TRBV3-2) and TRBJ2-7; D possibly uses TRBD1 or TRBD2 (5 bases each). The V end lost 4 bases, the J end lost 6 bases, and 22 bases lay between the germline ends. The CDR3 contains 16 residues. Per germline, CDR1 LGHDT and CDR2 YNNKEL (reference sequence). The CDR3 here is CASSRLPPGPFGEQYF. DNA of the CDR3: TGTGCCAGCAGCCGTCTCCCCCCGGGACCTTTTGGCGAGCAGTACTTC.